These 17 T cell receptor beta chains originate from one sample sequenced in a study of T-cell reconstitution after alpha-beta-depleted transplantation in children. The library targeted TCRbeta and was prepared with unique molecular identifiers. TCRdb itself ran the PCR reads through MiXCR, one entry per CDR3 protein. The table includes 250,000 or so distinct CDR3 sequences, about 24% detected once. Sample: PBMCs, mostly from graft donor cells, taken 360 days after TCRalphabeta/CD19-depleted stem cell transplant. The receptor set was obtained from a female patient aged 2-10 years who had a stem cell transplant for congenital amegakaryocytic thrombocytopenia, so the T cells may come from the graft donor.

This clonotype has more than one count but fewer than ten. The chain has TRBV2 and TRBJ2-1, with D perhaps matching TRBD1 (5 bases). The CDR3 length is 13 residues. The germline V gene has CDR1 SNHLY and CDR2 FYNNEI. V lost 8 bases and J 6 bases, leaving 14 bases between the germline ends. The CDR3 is CASQAGLFNEQFF. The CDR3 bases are TGTGCCAGCCAAGCAGGGCTGTTCAATGAGCAGTTCTTC.

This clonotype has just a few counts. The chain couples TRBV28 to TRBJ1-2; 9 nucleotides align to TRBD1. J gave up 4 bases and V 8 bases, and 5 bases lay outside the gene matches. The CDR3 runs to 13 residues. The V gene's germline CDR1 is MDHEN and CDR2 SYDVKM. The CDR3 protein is CASWDREIYGYTF. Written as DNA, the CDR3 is TGTGCCAGCTGGGACAGGGAAATCTATGGCTACACCTTC.

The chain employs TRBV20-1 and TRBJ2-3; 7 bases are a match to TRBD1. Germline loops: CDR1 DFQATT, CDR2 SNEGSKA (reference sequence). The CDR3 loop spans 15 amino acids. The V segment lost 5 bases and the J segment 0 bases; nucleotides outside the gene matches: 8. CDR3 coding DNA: TGCAGTGCTTTCACTATGGGACAGAGCACAGATACGCAGTATTTT. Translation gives CSAFTMGQSTDTQYF.

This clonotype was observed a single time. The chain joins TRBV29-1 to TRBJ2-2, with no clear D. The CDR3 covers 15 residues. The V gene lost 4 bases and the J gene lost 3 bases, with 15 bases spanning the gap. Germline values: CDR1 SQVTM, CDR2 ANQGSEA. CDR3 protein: CSVGFIWGYTGELFF. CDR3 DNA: TGCAGCGTTGGCTTCATCTGGGGATACACCGGGGAGCTGTTTTTT.

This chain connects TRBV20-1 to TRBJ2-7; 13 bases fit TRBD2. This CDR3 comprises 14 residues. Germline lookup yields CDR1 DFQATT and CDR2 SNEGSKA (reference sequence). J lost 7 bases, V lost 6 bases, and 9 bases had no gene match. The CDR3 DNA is TGCAGTGCCCTCACTAGCGGGAGGGCCTTGGAGCAGTACTTC. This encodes CSALTSGRALEQYF.

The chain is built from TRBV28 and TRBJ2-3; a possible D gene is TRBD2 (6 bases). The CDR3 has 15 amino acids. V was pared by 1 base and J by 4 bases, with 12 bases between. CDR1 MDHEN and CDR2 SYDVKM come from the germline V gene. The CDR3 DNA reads TGTGCCAGCAGTTTATACGGGGGAGCGGCAGATACGCAGTATTTT. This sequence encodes CASSLYGGAADTQYF.

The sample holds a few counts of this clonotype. The chain's CDR3 is CASSLVVGNYEQYF. The CDR3, as DNA: TGCGCCAGCAGCTTGGTAGTCGGAAACTACGAGCAGTACTTC. This chain joins TRBV5-1 and TRBJ2-7; no clear D. Germline CDR1 is SGHRS and CDR2 is YFSETQ. The V end was cut by 0 bases, the J end by 3 bases, with 10 bases between. This CDR3 spans 14 amino acids.

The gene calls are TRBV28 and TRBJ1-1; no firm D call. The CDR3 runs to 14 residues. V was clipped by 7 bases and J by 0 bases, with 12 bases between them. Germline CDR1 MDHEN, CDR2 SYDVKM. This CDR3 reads CASIFRSMNTEAFF. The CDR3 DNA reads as TGTGCCAGCATTTTTAGGTCTATGAACACTGAAGCTTTCTTT. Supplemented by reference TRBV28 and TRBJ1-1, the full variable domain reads DVKVTQSSRYLVKRTGEKVFLECVQDMDHENMFWYRQDPGLGLRLIYFSYDVKMKEKGDIPEGYSVSREKKERFSLILESASTNQTSMYLCASIFRSMNTEAFFGQGTRLTVV.

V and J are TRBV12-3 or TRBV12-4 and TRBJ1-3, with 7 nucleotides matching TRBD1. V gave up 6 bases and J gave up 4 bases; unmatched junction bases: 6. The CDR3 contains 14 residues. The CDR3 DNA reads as TGTGCCAGCAGACAACAGGGGAGGGGAAACACCATATATTTT. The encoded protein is CASRQQGRGNTIYF.

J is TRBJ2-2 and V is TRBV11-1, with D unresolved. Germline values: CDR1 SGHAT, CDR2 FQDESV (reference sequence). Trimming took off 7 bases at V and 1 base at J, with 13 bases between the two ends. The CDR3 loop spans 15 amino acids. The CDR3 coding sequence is TGTGCCAGCACCTCATTCTCGAAGAACACCGGGGAGCTGTTTTTT. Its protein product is CASTSFSKNTGELFF. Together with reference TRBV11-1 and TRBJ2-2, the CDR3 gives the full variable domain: EAEVAQSPRYKITEKSQAVAFWCDPISGHATLYWYRQILGQGPELLVQFQDESVVDDSQLPKDRFSAERLKGVDSTLKIQPAELGDSAMYLCASTSFSKNTGELFFGEGSRLTVL.

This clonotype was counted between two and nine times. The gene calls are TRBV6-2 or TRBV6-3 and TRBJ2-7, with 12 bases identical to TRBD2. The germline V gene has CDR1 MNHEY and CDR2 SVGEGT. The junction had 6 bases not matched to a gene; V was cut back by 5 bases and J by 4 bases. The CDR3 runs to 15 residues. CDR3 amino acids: CASSLPLAGGYEQYF. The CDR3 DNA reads TGTGCCAGCAGTCTGCCACTAGCGGGGGGTTACGAGCAGTACTTC.

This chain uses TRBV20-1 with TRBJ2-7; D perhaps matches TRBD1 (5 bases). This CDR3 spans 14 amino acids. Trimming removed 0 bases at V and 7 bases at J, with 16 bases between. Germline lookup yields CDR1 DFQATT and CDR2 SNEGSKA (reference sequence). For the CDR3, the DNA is TGCAGTGCTAGAGATTCAGGCAGGGTTCAGGAGCAGTACTTC. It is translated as CSARDSGRVQEQYF.

DNA of the CDR3: TGCAGCACTGAAATCGCGAACACCGGGGAGCTGTTTTTT. It specifies CSTEIANTGELFF. The rearrangement links TRBV29-1 to TRBJ2-2; D remains unclear. Trimming cost V 8 bases and J 0 bases, with 10 bases left between them. The germline V gene encodes CDR1 SQVTM and CDR2 ANQGSEA. The CDR3 has 13 amino acids.

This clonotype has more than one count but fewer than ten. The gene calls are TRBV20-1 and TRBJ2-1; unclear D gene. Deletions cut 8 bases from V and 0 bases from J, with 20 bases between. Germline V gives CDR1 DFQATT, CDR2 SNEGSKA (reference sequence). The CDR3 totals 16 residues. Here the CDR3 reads CSPCLVLPNSYNEQFF. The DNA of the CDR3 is TGCAGTCCCTGCCTGGTCCTGCCCAACTCCTACAATGAGCAGTTCTTC.

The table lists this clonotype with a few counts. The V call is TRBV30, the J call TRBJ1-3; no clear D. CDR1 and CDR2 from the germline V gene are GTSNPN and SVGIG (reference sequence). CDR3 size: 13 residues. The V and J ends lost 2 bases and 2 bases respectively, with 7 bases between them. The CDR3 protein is CAWSKDPGNTIYF. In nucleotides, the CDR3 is TGTGCCTGGAGTAAGGACCCTGGAAACACCATATATTTT.

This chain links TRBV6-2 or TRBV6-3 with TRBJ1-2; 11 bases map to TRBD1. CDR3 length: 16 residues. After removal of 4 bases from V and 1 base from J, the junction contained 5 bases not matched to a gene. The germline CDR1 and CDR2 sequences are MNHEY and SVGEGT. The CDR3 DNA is TGTGCCAGCAGTTCGTCCGGGACAGGGGGTAACTATGGCTACACCTTC. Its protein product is CASSSSGTGGNYGYTF.

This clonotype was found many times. CDR3 bases: TGCAGTGCTAGCCTCGCGGGAGGCCCGCAAGAGACCCAGTACTTC. This sequence encodes CSASLAGGPQETQYF. The chain recombines TRBV20-1 with TRBJ2-5, with 8 bases fitting TRBD2. Per the germline V gene, CDR1 is DFQATT and CDR2 is SNEGSKA (reference sequence). Trimming at V came to 3 bases and at J to 2 bases, leaving 8 bases not matched to a gene. This CDR3 comprises 15 residues.